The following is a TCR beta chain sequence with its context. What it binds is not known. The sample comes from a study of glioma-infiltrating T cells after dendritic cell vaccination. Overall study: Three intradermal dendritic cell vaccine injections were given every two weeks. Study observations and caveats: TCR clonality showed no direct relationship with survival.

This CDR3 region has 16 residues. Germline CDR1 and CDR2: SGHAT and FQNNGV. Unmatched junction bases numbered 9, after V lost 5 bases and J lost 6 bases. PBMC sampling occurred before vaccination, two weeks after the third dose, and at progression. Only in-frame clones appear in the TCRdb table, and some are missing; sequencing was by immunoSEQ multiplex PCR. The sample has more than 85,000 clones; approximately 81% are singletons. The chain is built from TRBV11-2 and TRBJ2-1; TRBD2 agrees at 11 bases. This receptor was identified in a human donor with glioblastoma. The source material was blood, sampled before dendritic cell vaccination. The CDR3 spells CASSPPSGGRSNEQFF. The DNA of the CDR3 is TGTGCCAGCAGCCCCCCTAGCGGGGGGAGAAGCAATGAGCAGTTCTTC.